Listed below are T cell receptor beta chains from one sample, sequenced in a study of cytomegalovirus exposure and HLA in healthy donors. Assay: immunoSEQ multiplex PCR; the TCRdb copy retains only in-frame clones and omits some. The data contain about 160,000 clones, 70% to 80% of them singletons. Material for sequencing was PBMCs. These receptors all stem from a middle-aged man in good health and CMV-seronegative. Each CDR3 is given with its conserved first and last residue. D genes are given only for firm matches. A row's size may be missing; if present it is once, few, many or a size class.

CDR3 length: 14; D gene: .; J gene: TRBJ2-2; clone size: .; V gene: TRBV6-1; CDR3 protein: CASSESGLSGELFF; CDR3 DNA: TGTGCCAGCAGTGAATCGGGTTTGTCCGGGGAGCTGTTTTTT
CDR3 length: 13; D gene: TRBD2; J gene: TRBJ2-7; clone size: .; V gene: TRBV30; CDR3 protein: CAWSGSGGYEQYF; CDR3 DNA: TGTGCCTGGAGTGGCAGCGGGGGCTACGAGCAGTACTTC
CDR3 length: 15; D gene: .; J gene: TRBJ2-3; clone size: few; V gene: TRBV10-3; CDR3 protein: CAISVLDTSTDTQYF; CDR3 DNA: TGTGCCATCAGTGTCTTGGACACCAGCACAGATACGCAGTATTTT
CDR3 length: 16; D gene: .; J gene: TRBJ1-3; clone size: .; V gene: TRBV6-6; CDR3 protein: CASPLGQAFSGNTIYF; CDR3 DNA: TGTGCCAGCCCTCTTGGTCAAGCTTTCTCTGGAAACACCATATATTTT
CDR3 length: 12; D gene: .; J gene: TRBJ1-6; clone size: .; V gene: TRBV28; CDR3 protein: CASSSGNSPLHF; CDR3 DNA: TGTGCCAGCAGTTCGGGTAATTCACCCCTCCACTTT
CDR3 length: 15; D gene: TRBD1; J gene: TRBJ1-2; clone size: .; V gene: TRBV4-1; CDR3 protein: CASSQPRDRVYGYTF; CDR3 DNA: TGCGCCAGCAGCCAACCCCGGGACAGGGTTTATGGCTACACCTTC
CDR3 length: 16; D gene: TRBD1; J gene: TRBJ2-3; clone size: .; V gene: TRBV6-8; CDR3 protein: CASSYSGRGRPDTQYF; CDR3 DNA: TGTGCCAGCAGTTACTCGGGCAGGGGGCGTCCAGATACGCAGTATTTT
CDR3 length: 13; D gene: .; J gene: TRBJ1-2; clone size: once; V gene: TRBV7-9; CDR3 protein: CASSLQGGYGYTF; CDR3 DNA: TGTGCCAGCAGCTTACAGGGCGGCTATGGCTACACCTTC
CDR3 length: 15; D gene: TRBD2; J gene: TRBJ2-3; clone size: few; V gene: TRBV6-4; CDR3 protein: CASSEESSGGVRQYF; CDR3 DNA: TGTGCCAGCAGTGAGGAATCTAGCGGGGGAGTGCGGCAGTATTTT
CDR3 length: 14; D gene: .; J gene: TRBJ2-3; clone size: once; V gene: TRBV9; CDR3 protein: CASSGQSSTDTQYF; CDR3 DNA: TGTGCCAGCAGCGGACAGTCTAGCACAGATACGCAGTATTTT
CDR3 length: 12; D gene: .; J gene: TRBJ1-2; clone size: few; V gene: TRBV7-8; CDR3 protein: CASSSDTVRYTF; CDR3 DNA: TGTGCCAGCAGCTCCGACACGGTTCGCTACACCTTC
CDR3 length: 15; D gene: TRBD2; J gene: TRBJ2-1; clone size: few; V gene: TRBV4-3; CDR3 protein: CASSHTSGPNNEQFF; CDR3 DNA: TGCGCCAGCAGCCATACTAGCGGGCCAAACAATGAGCAGTTCTTC
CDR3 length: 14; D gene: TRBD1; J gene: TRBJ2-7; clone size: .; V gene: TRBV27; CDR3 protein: CASSSHRGDYEQYF; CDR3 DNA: TGTGCCAGCAGTTCCCACAGGGGCGACTACGAGCAGTACTTC
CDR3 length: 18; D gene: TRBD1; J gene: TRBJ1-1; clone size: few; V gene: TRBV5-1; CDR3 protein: CASSAPGQGLMGNTEAFF; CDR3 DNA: TGCGCCAGCAGCGCTCCGGGACAGGGGCTCATGGGGAACACTGAAGCTTTCTTT
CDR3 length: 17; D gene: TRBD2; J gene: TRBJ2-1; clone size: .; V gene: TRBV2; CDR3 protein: CASSEGGVAGGYNEQFF; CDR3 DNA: TGTGCCAGCAGTGAAGGGGGAGTAGCGGGGGGATACAATGAGCAGTTCTTC